This T cell receptor (beta chain) was obtained from a study of cytomegalovirus exposure and HLA in healthy donors. Study results and caveats: CMV serostatus stood as the only immune exposure information on hand. The authors assumed roughly uniform sequencing depth across donors for presence/absence analyses. The classifier, whose performance was assessed in both the original and validation cohorts, reportedly diagnosed cytomegalovirus status with high specificity and sensitivity. Highly shared variants forming one cluster were likely a sequencing artifact.

Per the germline V gene, CDR1 is LNHDA and CDR2 is SQIVND (reference sequence). The CDR3 has 16 residues. V lost 4 bases and J lost 3, with 16 bases in between. Worth noting for this clone: Its matching antigen is unknown.

In the PCR, 60 Vbeta and 13 Jbeta primers were used. Profiling relied on immunoSEQ multiplex PCR, and the TCRdb table lists in-frame clones only, not all of them. The sample table includes approximately 110,000 clones. The chain joins TRBV19 to TRBJ1-5, with a possible D match to TRBD1 (6 bases). The sequence came from a man aged 18 to 29 in good health and CMV-seronegative. The specimen was PBMCs. The CDR3 DNA reads as TGTGCCAGTAGTACTGACGGGACAAACCTCAATCAGCCCCAGCATTTT. Translation gives CASSTDGTNLNQPQHF. Complete variable domain (other parts from reference TRBV19 and TRBJ1-5): DGGITQSPKYLFRKEGQNVTLSCEQNLNHDAMYWYRQDPGQGLRLIYYSQIVNDFQKGDIAEGYSVSREKKESFPLTVTSAQKNPTAFYLCASSTDGTNLNQPQHFGDGTRLSIL.